This passage covers 7 T cell receptor beta chains from one sample sequenced in a study of OX40 agonist ivuxolimab in advanced cancers. Clones were sequenced by immunoSEQ multiplex PCR, and TCRdb holds only the in-frame ones, with some missing. The top ten clones hold over 0.2% of a sample with 95,000 to 100,000 clones, more than 85% of them seen once. Sequenced here: CD4+ or CD8+ T cells sorted from blood, sampled in a trial of the OX40 agonist ivuxolimab. These TCRs come from an adult with an advanced solid tumor such as melanoma, head and neck, liver or kidney cancer.

This sequence joins TRBV28 and TRBJ1-2; D may be TRBD1 (6 bases). Germline CDR1 reads MDHEN; CDR2 reads SYDVKM. The CDR3 spans 15 residues. The ends were cut back, 2 bases at V and 5 bases at J, with 15 bases in the middle. The CDR3 is CASSLQSGAPYGYTF. The CDR3 DNA reads TGTGCCAGCAGTTTACAATCAGGGGCCCCATATGGCTACACCTTC.

V and J are TRBV6-5 and TRBJ2-3; D unresolved. This CDR3 is 14 amino acids long. The germline gives CDR1 MNHEY, CDR2 SVGAGI. Trimming left V 7 bases short and J 5 bases short, with 16 bases between. The DNA for the CDR3 is TGTGCCAGCACTCCGCTTGGAAGTGGAGATACGCAGTATTTT. It encodes CASTPLGSGDTQYF.

The V and J genes are TRBV7-3 and TRBJ2-1; D not resolved. Per germline, CDR1 SGHTA and CDR2 FQGTGA. There are 14 residues in the CDR3. V was trimmed by 5 bases and J by 2 bases, leaving 10 bases between them. In DNA, the CDR3 is TGTGCCAGCAGCCAAGACCCCACCTACAATGAGCAGTTCTTC. This gives the protein CASSQDPTYNEQFF. The variable domain in full, with the rest retrieved from reference TRBV7-3 and TRBJ2-1, is GAGVSQTPSNKVTEKGKYVELRCDPISGHTALYWYRQSLGQGPEFLIYFQGTGAADDSGLPNDRFFAVRPEGSVSTLKIQRTERGDSAVYLCASSQDPTYNEQFFGPGTRLTVL.

This sequence joins TRBV9 and TRBJ1-3; D is possibly TRBD1 (5 bases). The CDR3 runs to 13 residues. Germline assignment: CDR1 SGDLS and CDR2 YYNGEE. V lost 3 bases, J lost 8 bases, and 12 bases lay in between. CDR3 nucleotides: TGTGCCAGCAGCGCCACTGGGGGGGACACCATATATTTT. Its protein product is CASSATGGDTIYF.

The rearrangement links TRBV19 to TRBJ1-2; D is unresolved. The CDR3 has 13 residues. V was clipped by 6 bases and J by 4 bases, with 12 bases between them. Germline CDR1 and CDR2: LNHDA and SQIVND (reference sequence). Written as DNA, the CDR3 is TGTGCCAGTAGGTTGGGGAGCCGCTATGGCTACACCTTC. Translation: CASRLGSRYGYTF.

J is TRBJ2-7 and V is TRBV5-1; D possibly corresponds to TRBD2 (5 bases). The germline CDR1 and CDR2 sequences are SGHRS and YFSETQ. This CDR3 comprises 13 residues. V was trimmed by 3 bases and J by 7 bases, leaving 14 bases between them. CDR3 residues: CASSSGSGKEQYF. CDR3 bases: TGCGCCAGCAGCTCTGGGAGCGGTAAGGAGCAGTACTTC. The variable domain in full, with the rest retrieved from reference TRBV5-1 and TRBJ2-7, is KAGVTQTPRYLIKTRGQQVTLSCSPISGHRSVSWYQQTPGQGLQFLFEYFSETQRNKGNFPGRFSGRQFSNSRSEMNVSTLELGDSALYLCASSSGSGKEQYFGPGTRLTVT.

The V call is TRBV27, the J call TRBJ2-3, with TRBD2 matching 16 bases. The CDR3 runs to 18 residues. The germline V gene has CDR1 MNHEY and CDR2 SMNVEV (reference sequence). V shed 3 bases and J 4 bases; nucleotides not matched to a gene: 7. The CDR3 bases are TGTGCCAGCAGTTTCCGGGGACTAGCGGGGGGGCGAGCAGATACGCAGTATTTT. Translating gives CASSFRGLAGGRADTQYF.